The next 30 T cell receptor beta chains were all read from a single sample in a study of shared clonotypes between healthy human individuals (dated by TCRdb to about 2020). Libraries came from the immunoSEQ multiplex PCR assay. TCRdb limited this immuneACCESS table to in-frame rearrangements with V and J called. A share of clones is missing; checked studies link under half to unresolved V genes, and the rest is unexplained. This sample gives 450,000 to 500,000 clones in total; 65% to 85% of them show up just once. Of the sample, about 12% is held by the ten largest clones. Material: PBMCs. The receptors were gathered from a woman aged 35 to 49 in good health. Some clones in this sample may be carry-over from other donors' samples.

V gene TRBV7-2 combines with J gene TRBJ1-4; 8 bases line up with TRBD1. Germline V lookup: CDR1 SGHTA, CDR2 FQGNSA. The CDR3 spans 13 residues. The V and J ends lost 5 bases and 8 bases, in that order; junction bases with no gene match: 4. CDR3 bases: TGTGCCAGCAGCCGAGGACAGGGCGAAAAACTGTTTTTT. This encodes CASSRGQGEKLFF. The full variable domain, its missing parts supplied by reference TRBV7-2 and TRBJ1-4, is GAGVSQSPSNKVTEKGKDVELRCDPISGHTALYWYRQSLGQGLEFLIYFQGNSAPDKSGLPSDRFSAERTGGSVSTLTIQRTQQEDSAVYLCASSRGQGEKLFFGSGTQLSVL.

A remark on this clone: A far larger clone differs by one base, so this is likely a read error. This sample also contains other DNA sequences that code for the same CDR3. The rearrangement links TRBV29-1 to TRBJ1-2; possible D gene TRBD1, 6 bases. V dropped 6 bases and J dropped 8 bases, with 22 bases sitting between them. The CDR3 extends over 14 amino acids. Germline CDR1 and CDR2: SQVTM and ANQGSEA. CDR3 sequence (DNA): TGCAGCGTGGTTGAAGGCGGGGGCGGTTTAGGCTACACCTTC. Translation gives CSVVEGGGGLGYTF.

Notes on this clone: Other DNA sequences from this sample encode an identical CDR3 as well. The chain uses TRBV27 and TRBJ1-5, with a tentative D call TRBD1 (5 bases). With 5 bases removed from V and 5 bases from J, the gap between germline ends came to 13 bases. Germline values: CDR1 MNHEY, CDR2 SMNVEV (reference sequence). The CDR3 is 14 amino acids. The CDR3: CASSPPGGDQPQHF. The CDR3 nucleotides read TGTGCCAGCAGTCCGCCGGGGGGGGATCAGCCCCAGCATTTT.

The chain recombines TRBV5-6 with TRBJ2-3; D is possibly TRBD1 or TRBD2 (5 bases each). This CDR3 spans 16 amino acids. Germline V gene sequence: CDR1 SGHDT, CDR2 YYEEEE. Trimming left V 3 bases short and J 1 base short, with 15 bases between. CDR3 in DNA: TGTGCCAGCAGCTCACCGGGACCACCTGGCACAGATACGCAGTATTTT. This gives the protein CASSSPGPPGTDTQYF.

CDR3: CASSLDHAGGITGELFF. DNA of the CDR3: TGTGCCAGCAGCTTGGATCACGCGGGAGGGATCACCGGGGAGCTGTTTTTT. The rearrangement joins TRBV5-6 to TRBJ2-2, with 9 bases aligning to TRBD2. From germline, CDR1 is SGHDT and CDR2 YYEEEE. The CDR3 sequence is 17 residues long. The V segment lost 0 bases and the J segment 4 bases; nucleotides outside the gene matches: 7.

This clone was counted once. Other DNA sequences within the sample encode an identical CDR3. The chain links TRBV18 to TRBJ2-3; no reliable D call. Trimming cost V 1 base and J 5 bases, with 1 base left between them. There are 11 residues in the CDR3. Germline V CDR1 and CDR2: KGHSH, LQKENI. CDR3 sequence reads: CASSPQDTQYF. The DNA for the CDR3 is TGTGCCAGCTCACCACAAGATACGCAGTATTTT.

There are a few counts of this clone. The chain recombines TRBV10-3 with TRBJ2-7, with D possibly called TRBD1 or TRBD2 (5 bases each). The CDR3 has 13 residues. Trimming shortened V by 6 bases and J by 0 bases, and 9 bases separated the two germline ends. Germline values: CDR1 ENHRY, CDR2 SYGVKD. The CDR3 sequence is CAIRGTDSYEQYF. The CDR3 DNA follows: TGTGCCATCAGGGGGACGGACTCCTACGAGCAGTACTTC.

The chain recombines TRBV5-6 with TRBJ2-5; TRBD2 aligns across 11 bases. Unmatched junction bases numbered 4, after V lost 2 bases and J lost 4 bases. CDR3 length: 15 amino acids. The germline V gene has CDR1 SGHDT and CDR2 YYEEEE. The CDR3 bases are TGTGCCAGCAGCTTAGTAGCGGGAGGGGGAGAGACCCAGTACTTC. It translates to CASSLVAGGGETQYF.

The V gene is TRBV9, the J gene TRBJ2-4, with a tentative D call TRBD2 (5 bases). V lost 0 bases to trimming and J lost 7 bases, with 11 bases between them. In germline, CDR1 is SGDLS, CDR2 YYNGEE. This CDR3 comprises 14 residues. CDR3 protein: CASSVGRPGNIQYF. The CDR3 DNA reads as TGTGCCAGCAGCGTAGGGAGGCCGGGGAACATTCAGTACTTC.

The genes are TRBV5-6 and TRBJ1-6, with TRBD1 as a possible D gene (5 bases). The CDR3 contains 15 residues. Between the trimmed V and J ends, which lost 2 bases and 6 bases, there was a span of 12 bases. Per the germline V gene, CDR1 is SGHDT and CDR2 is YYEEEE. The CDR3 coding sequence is TGTGCCAGCAGCTTCCAGGGACTGGGTAATTCACCCCTCCACTTT. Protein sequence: CASSFQGLGNSPLHF. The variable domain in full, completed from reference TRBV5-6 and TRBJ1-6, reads DAGVTQSPTHLIKTRGQQVTLRCSPKSGHDTVSWYQQALGQGPQFIFQYYEEEERQRGNFPDRFSGHQFPNYSSELNVNALLLGDSALYLCASSFQGLGNSPLHFGNGTRLTVT.

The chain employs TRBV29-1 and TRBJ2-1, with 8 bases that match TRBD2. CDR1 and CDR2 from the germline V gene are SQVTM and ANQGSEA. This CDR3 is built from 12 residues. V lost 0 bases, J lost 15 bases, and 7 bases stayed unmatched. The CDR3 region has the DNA TGCAGCGTTGAAGACCTCGGCGGGAGGCCGTTCTTC. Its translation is CSVEDLGGRPFF.

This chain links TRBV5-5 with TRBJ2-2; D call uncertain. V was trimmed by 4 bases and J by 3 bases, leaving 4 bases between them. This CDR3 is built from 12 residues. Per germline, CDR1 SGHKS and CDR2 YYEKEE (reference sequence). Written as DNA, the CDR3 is TGTGCCAGCAGCGGATACACCGGGGAGCTGTTTTTT. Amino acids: CASSGYTGELFF.

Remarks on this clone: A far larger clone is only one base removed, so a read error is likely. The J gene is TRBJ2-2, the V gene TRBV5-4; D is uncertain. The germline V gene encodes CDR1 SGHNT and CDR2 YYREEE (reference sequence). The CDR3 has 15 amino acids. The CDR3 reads CANSLGLPNTGELFF. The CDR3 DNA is TGTGCCAACAGCTTGGGCCTTCCGAACACCGGGGAGCTGTTTTTT.

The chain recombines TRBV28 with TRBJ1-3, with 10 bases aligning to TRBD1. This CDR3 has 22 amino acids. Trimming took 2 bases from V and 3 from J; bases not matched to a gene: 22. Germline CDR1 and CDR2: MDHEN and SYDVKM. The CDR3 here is CASSLPINRQGAFSWGGNTIYF. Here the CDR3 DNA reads TGTGCCAGCAGTTTACCCATCAACCGACAGGGGGCGTTCTCTTGGGGTGGAAACACCATATATTTT.

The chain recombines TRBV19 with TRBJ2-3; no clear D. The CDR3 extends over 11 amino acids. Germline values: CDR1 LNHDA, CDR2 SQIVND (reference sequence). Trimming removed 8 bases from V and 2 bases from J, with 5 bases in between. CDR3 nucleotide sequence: TGTGCCAGTGGCGACACAGATACGCAGTATTTT. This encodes CASGDTDTQYF.

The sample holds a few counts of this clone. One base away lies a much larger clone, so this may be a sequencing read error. CDR3 nucleotides: TGTGCCAGCAGTATGATAGCGGGATTGGGTGAGCAGTACTTC. Translation gives CASSMIAGLGEQYF. The chain links TRBV27 to TRBJ2-7, with TRBD2 matching 8 bases. This CDR3 comprises 14 residues. V shed 5 bases, J shed 7 bases, and the junction held 10 bases outside the gene matches. Germline V gene sequence: CDR1 MNHEY, CDR2 SMNVEV (reference sequence).

The CDR3 region has the DNA TGTGCCAGCATGTGGTCATTGCAAGGAAACACCATATATTTT. Protein sequence: CASMWSLQGNTIYF. The chain couples TRBV2 to TRBJ1-3; no clear D gene. V shed 7 bases and J shed 4 bases, with 14 bases lying between them. The CDR3 is 14 residues long. Germline V lookup: CDR1 SNHLY, CDR2 FYNNEI. The full variable domain, completed using reference TRBV2 and TRBJ1-3, is EPEVTQTPSHQVTQMGQEVILRCVPISNHLYFYWYRQILGQKVEFLVSFYNNEISEKSEIFDDQFSVERPDGSNFTLKIRSTKLEDSAMYFCASMWSLQGNTIYFGEGSWLTVV.

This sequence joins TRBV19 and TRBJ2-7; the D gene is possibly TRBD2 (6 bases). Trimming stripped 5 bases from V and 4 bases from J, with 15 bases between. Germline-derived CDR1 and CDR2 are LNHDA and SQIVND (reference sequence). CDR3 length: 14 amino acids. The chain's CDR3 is CASSSWETSYEQYF. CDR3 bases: TGTGCCAGTAGTTCGTGGGAGACTAGTTACGAGCAGTACTTC.

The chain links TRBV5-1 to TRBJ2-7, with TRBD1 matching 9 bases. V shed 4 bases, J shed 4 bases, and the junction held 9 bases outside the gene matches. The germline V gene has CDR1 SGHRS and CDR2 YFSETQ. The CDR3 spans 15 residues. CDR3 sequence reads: CASSLIPGQGYEQYF. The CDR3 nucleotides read TGCGCCAGCAGCCTAATTCCGGGACAGGGATACGAGCAGTACTTC.

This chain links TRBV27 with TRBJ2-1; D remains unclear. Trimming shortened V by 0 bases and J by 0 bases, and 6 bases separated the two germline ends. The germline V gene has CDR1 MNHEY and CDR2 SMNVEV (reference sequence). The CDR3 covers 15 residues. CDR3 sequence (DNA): TGTGCCAGCAGTTTATCCCCGAGCTCCTACAATGAGCAGTTCTTC. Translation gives CASSLSPSSYNEQFF.

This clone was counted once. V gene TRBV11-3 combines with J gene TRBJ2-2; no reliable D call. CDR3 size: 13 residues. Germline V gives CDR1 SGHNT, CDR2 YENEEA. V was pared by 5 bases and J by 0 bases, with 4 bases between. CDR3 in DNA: TGTGCCAGCAGCCGATCGAACACCGGGGAGCTGTTTTTT. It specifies CASSRSNTGELFF.

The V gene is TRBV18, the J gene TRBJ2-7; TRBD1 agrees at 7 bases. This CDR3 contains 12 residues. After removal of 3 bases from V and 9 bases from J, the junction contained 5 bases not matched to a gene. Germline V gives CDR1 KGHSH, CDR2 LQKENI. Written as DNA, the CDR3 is TGTGCCAGCTCACCCGACGACAGGGTGCAGTACTTC. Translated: CASSPDDRVQYF.

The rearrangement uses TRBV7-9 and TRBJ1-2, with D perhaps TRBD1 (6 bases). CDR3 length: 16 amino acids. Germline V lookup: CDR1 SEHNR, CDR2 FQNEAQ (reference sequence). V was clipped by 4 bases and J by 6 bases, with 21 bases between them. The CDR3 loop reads CASSSRGAGKRNGYTF. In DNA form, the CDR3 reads TGTGCCAGCAGCTCTAGGGGGGCGGGTAAGAGAAATGGCTACACCTTC.

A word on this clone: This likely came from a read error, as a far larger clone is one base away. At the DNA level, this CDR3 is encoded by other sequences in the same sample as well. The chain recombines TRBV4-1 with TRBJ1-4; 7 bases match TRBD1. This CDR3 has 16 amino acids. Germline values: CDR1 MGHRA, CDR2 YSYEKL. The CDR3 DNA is TGCGCCAGCAGCCAACCTTACAGGGGCACTAATGAAAAGCTGTTTTTT. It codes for CASSQPYRGTNEKLFF.

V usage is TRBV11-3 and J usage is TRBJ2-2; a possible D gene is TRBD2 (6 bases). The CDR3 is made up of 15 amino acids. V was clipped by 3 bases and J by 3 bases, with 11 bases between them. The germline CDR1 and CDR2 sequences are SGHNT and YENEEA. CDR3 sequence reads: CASSFGGMDTGELFF. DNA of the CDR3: TGTGCCAGCAGCTTCGGGGGAATGGACACCGGGGAGCTGTTTTTT.

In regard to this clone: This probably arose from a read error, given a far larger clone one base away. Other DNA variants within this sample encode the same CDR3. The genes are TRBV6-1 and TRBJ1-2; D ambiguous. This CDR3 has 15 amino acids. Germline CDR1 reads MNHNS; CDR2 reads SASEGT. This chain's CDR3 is CASSGVPEANYGYTF. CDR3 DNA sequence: TGTGCCAGCAGTGGGGTCCCGGAAGCTAACTATGGATACACCTTC.

The CDR3, as DNA: TGTGCCAGCAGCTTATACTCCTACAATGAGCAGTTCTTC. Translation gives CASSLYSYNEQFF. The chain uses TRBV7-6 and TRBJ2-1; D remains unclear. Germline CDR1 SGHVS, CDR2 FNYEAQ. The CDR3 sequence is 13 residues long. The V end was cut by 2 bases, the J end by 0 bases, with 2 bases between.

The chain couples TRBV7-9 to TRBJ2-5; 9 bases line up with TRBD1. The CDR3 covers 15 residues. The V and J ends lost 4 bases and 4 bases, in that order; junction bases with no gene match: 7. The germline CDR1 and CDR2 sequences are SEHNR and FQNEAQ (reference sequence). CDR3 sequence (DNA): TGTGCCAGCAGCTCACCGACAGGGGGGGCAGAGACCCAGTACTTC. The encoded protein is CASSSPTGGAETQYF.

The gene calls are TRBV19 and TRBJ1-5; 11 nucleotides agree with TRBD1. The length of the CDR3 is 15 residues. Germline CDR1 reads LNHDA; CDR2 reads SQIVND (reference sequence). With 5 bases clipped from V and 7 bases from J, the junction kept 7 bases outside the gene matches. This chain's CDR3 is CASSLWTGGEQPQHF. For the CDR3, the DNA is TGTGCCAGTAGTCTCTGGACAGGGGGCGAGCAGCCCCAGCATTTT.

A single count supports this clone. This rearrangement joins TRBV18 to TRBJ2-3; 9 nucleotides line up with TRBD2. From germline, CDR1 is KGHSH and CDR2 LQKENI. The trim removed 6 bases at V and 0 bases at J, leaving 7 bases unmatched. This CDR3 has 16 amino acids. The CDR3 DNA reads TGTGCCAGCTCCCGGACTAGCGCCACTAGCACAGATACGCAGTATTTT. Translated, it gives CASSRTSATSTDTQYF.